The clone carrying this T cell receptor (beta chain) was counted only a few times. The data were taken from a study of T cell changes during pregnancy in multiple sclerosis. Produced via immunoSEQ multiplex PCR; TCRdb's table is partial and in-frame only. This repertoire shows 50,000 or so clones, approximately 90% found once; its top ten account for roughly 10%. This CDR3 has 15 amino acids. Germline lookup yields CDR1 SGHVS and CDR2 FQNEAQ. The junction had 9 bases not matched to a gene; V was cut back by 8 bases and J by 2 bases. The V call is TRBV7-8, the J call TRBJ1-2; 9 nucleotides line up with TRBD1. The receptor comes from a female donor with multiple sclerosis, enrolled in a pregnancy study. Sequencing was performed on CD8+ T cells from peripheral blood mononuclear cells, taken after pregnancy. This CDR3 reads CASGQNTGGNYGYTF. CDR3 DNA sequence: TGTGCCAGCGGGCAAAATACAGGGGGCAACTATGGCTACACCTTC.